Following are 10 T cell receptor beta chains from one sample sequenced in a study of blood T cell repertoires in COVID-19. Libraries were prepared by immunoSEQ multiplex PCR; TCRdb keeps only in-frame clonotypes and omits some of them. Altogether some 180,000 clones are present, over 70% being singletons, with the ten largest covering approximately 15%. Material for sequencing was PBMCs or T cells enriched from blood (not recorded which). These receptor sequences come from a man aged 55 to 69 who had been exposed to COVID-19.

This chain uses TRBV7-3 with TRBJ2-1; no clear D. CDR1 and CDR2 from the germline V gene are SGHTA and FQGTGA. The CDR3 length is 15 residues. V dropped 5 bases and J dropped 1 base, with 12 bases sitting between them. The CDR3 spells CASSPHPRSYNEQFF. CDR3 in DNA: TGTGCCAGCAGCCCCCATCCCAGGTCCTACAATGAGCAGTTCTTC.

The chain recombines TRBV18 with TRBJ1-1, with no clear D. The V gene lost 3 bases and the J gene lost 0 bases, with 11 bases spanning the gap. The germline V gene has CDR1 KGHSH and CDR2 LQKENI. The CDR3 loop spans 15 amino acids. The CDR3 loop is CASSPAAVMNTEAFF. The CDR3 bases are TGTGCCAGCTCACCCGCTGCGGTAATGAACACTGAAGCTTTCTTT.

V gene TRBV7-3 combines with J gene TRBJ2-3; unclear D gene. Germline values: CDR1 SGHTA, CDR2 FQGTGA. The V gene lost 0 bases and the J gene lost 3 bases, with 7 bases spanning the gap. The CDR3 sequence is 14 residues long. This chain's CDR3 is CASSLTRLTDTQYF. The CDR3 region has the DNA TGTGCCAGCAGCTTAACGAGGCTGACAGATACGCAGTATTTT. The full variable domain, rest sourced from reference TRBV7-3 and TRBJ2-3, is GAGVSQTPSNKVTEKGKYVELRCDPISGHTALYWYRQSLGQGPEFLIYFQGTGAADDSGLPNDRFFAVRPEGSVSTLKIQRTERGDSAVYLCASSLTRLTDTQYFGPGTRLTVL.

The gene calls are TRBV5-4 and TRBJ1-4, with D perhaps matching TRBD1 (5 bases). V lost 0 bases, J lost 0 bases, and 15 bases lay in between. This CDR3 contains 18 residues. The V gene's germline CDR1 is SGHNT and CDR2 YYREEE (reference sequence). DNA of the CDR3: TGTGCCAGCAGCTTGGGGGGCGTTGGCTTTGCAACTAATGAAAAACTGTTTTTT. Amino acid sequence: CASSLGGVGFATNEKLFF.

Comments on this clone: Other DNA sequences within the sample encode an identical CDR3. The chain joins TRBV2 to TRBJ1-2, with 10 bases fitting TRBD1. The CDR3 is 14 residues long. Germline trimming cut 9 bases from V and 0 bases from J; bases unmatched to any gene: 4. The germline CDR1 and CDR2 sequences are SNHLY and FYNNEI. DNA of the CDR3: TGTGCCAGTAGGGGGACAGGGGCTAACTATGGCTACACCTTC. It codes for CASRGTGANYGYTF.

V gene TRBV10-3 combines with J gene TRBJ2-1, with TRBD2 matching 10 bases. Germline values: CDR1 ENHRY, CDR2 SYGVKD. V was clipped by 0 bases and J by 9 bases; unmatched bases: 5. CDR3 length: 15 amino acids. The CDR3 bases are TGTGCCATCAGTGAGTCAAGCGGGAGGGATGGTGAGCAGTTCTTC. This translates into CAISESSGRDGEQFF.

CDR3 DNA sequence: TGTGCCAGCAGCGCGGGGACAGGACTAATGGGCTCCTATAATTCACCCCTCCACTTT. This encodes CASSAGTGLMGSYNSPLHF. This chain joins TRBV9 and TRBJ1-6; 8 positions agree with TRBD1. V gave up 3 bases and J gave up 0 bases; unmatched junction bases: 11. Germline CDR1 is SGDLS and CDR2 is YYNGEE. CDR3 length equals 19 residues.

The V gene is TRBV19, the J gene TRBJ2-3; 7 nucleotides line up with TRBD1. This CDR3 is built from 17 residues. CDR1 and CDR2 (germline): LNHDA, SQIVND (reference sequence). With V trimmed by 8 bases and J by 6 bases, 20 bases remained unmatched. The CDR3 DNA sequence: TGTGCCAGTCAAGGGGTACGCTGGCAGGGGGAAGGGGATACGCAGTATTTT. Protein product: CASQGVRWQGEGDTQYF.

CDR3 in amino acids: CAWSVIRQGNTEAFF. The CDR3 DNA reads TGTGCCTGGAGTGTAATCCGACAGGGCAACACTGAAGCTTTCTTT. The V and J genes are TRBV30 and TRBJ1-1; 7 bases fit TRBD1. In germline, CDR1 is GTSNPN, CDR2 SVGIG (reference sequence). Losses at the gene ends were 0 bases for V and 2 bases for J; bases not matched to a gene: 6. The CDR3 sequence is 15 residues long.

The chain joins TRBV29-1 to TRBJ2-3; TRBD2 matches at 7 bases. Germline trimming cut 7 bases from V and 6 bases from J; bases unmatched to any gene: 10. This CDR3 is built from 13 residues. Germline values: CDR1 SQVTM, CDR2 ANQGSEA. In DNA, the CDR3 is TGCAGCGGAGAGCGGGATAAAGTGGATACGCAGTATTTT. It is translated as CSGERDKVDTQYF.